The TCR beta chain under discussion was sequenced for a study of blood T cell repertoires in COVID-19. As handled by the study authors: Nucleated cell counts were estimated from reference gene primer amplification. Assay used: immunoSEQ multiplex PCR; TCRdb lists only in-frame clones, some missing. Clonal size and the V and J genes are those of that table, whereas D and trimming came from the DNA. The sample lists 100,000 to 150,000 clones; around 88% were seen once. This CDR3 has 15 amino acids. In germline, CDR1 is LNHDA, CDR2 SQIVND (reference sequence). The V and J ends lost 3 bases and 5 bases respectively, with 16 bases between them.

This TCR came from a man aged 45-65 years with active or convalescent COVID-19. Sequenced sample: peripheral blood. This chain connects TRBV19 to TRBJ2-5; D gene unclear. The CDR3 here is CASSIPRDGPETQYF. As DNA, the CDR3 is TGTGCCAGTAGTATCCCTCGTGATGGGCCGGAGACCCAGTACTTC.